The 23 T cell receptor beta chains in this list originate from one sample, sequenced in a study of technical replicates of blood from several donors. The assay was immunoSEQ multiplex PCR, and TCRdb's table has in-frame clones only and misses some. The table lists around 83,000 clones, roughly 93% of them singletons. Input material: T cells isolated from PBMCs. The source is a human donor in good health.

J is TRBJ1-1 and V is TRBV30; no clear D gene. The CDR3 consists of 13 residues. From germline, CDR1 is GTSNPN and CDR2 SVGIG (reference sequence). Deletions cut 1 base from V and 4 bases from J, with 10 bases between. The CDR3 bases are TGTGCCTGGAGTGGGAGGGCGGGCACTGAAGCTTTCTTT. This encodes CAWSGRAGTEAFF.

V is TRBV5-5 and J is TRBJ2-7; 7 bases line up with TRBD2. J lost 4 bases, V lost 2 bases, and 18 bases had no gene match. CDR1 is SGHKS, CDR2 YYEKEE, per germline (reference sequence). This CDR3 contains 18 residues. CDR3: CASSFSDIRLASTYEQYF. The CDR3 nucleotides read TGTGCCAGCAGCTTTAGTGACATAAGACTAGCCTCAACATACGAGCAGTACTTC.

Concerning this clone itself: The junction does not match germline at one end; this may be a read error. The gene calls are TRBV7-9 and TRBJ1-3; 7 positions agree with TRBD1. The length of the CDR3 is 15 residues. Germline-derived CDR1 and CDR2 are SEHNR and FQNEAQ (reference sequence). CDR3 amino acids: CASSLTDRVGHTIYF. The CDR3 DNA follows: TGTGCCAGCAGCTTAACCGACAGGGTTGGACACACCATATATTTT.

This chain links TRBV19 with TRBJ1-4; 7 bases are shared with TRBD1. This CDR3 is built from 15 residues. From germline, CDR1 is LNHDA and CDR2 SQIVND (reference sequence). V shed 1 base, J shed 1 base, and the junction held 0 bases outside the gene matches. Here the CDR3 reads CASSIGDRTNEKLFF. CDR3 DNA sequence: TGTGCCAGTAGTATAGGGGACAGAACTAATGAAAAACTGTTTTTT.

A note on this clone: At one end, the junction sequence differs from germline, possibly due to a read error. J is TRBJ2-7 and V is TRBV30, with TRBD2 matching over 12 bases. The CDR3 contains 11 residues. CDR1 and CDR2 (germline): GTSNPN, SVGIG (reference sequence). CDR3 DNA sequence: TGTGCCTGGAGTGGACTAGCGGGAGCTCTTTTC. Protein: CAWSGLAGALF. Full variable domain (remainder filled in from reference TRBV30 and TRBJ2-7): SQTIHQWPATLVQPVGSPLSLECTVEGTSNPNLYWYRQAAGRGLQLLFYSVGIGQISSEVPQNLSASRPQDRQFILSSKKLLLSDSGFYLCAWSGLAGALFGPGTRLTVT.

This CDR3 reads CASQTSGIFGEQYF. For the CDR3, the DNA is TGTGCCAGCCAGACTAGCGGGATTTTTGGCGAGCAGTACTTC. The chain joins TRBV6-5 to TRBJ2-7; TRBD2 agrees at 11 bases. Germline CDR1 reads MNHEY; CDR2 reads SVGAGI. This CDR3 contains 14 residues. After removal of 8 bases from V and 6 bases from J, the junction contained 9 bases not matched to a gene.

The chain employs TRBV19 and TRBJ2-3, with TRBD2 as a possible D gene (5 bases). Germline CDR1 LNHDA, CDR2 SQIVND (reference sequence). V lost 5 bases to trimming and J lost 1 base, with 16 bases between them. The CDR3 runs 16 residues. This CDR3 is CASSRQGSGGTDTQYF. CDR3 in DNA: TGTGCCAGTAGTCGTCAAGGGAGTGGGGGCACAGATACGCAGTATTTT. The variable domain in full, with the rest retrieved from reference TRBV19 and TRBJ2-3, is DGGITQSPKYLFRKEGQNVTLSCEQNLNHDAMYWYRQDPGQGLRLIYYSQIVNDFQKGDIAEGYSVSREKKESFPLTVTSAQKNPTAFYLCASSRQGSGGTDTQYFGPGTRLTVL.

V is TRBV20-1 and J is TRBJ2-7; D call uncertain. This CDR3 spans 10 amino acids. Germline-derived CDR1 and CDR2 are DFQATT and SNEGSKA (reference sequence). Deletions cut 5 bases from V and 3 bases from J, with 5 bases between. CDR3 nucleotides: TGCAGTGCTCTAGGCTACGAGCAGTACTTC. Amino acid sequence: CSALGYEQYF.

This clone has only one observation. The chain uses TRBV7-8 and TRBJ1-5; TRBD1 might be the D (6 bases). This CDR3 has 14 residues. Germline lookup yields CDR1 SGHVS and CDR2 FQNEAQ. Trimming stripped 2 bases from V and 6 bases from J, with 11 bases between. The CDR3 spells CASSLRGARQPQHF. The CDR3 DNA sequence: TGTGCCAGCAGCTTACGGGGGGCACGTCAGCCCCAGCATTTT.

V gene TRBV5-4 combines with J gene TRBJ2-7, with 10 bases fitting TRBD2. V dropped 3 bases and J dropped 4; count of bases not matched to a gene: 1. Germline V lookup: CDR1 SGHNT, CDR2 YYREEE (reference sequence). The CDR3 loop spans 13 amino acids. CDR3 sequence reads: CASSSAGGYEQYF. The DNA of the CDR3 is TGTGCCAGCAGCTCAGCGGGAGGGTACGAGCAGTACTTC. The whole variable domain, remainder taken from reference TRBV5-4 and TRBJ2-7, is ETGVTQSPTHLIKTRGQQVTLRCSSQSGHNTVSWYQQALGQGPQFIFQYYREEENGRGNFPPRFSGLQFPNYSSELNVNALELDDSALYLCASSSAGGYEQYFGPGTRLTVT.

The rearrangement uses TRBV7-9 and TRBJ1-1; unclear D gene. Trimming removed 3 bases from V and 3 bases from J, with 11 bases in between. Germline CDR1 is SEHNR and CDR2 is FQNEAQ (reference sequence). The CDR3 extends over 14 amino acids. The CDR3 coding sequence is TGTGCCAGCAGCTTGGGATGGAGGGACACTGAAGCTTTCTTT. It yields the protein CASSLGWRDTEAFF.

The V and J genes are TRBV28 and TRBJ1-5; the D gene is possibly TRBD1 (5 bases). The CDR3 has 12 residues. CDR1 and CDR2 (germline): MDHEN, SYDVKM. V was shortened by 7 bases and J by 4 bases, with 8 bases between the two germline ends. The CDR3 protein is CASTGGNQPQHF. For the CDR3, the DNA is TGTGCCAGCACGGGGGGTAATCAGCCCCAGCATTTT.

V and J are TRBV29-1 and TRBJ2-3; possibly TRBD1 for D (5 bases). The CDR3 is 13 amino acids. V lost 7 bases and J lost 2, with 13 bases in between. CDR1 is SQVTM, CDR2 ANQGSEA, per germline. The chain's CDR3 is CSELAGITDTQYF. For the CDR3, the DNA is TGCAGCGAGTTAGCAGGGATCACAGATACGCAGTATTTT.

The chain has TRBV9 and TRBJ2-3; TRBD2 matches 8 bases. Trimming removed 3 bases from V and 0 bases from J; junction bases left unmatched: 0. Germline loops: CDR1 SGDLS, CDR2 YYNGEE. The CDR3 has 14 amino acids. The CDR3 spells CASSGTSSTDTQYF. CDR3 DNA sequence: TGTGCCAGCAGCGGGACTAGCAGCACAGATACGCAGTATTTT.

This clone was seen just once. The chain couples TRBV5-1 to TRBJ2-2; 9 bases match TRBD2. There are 17 residues in the CDR3. Germline trimming cut 0 bases from V and 7 bases from J; bases unmatched to any gene: 10. The germline V gene encodes CDR1 SGHRS and CDR2 YFSETQ. As DNA, the CDR3 is TGCGCCAGCAGCTTGGGTGATAGCGGGAGAGGTATCGGGGAGCTGTTTTTT. This gives the protein CASSLGDSGRGIGELFF.

This clone came up once. V and J are TRBV7-3 and TRBJ2-1; 15 bases agree with TRBD2. Unmatched junction bases numbered 3, after V lost 3 bases and J lost 9 bases. The V gene's germline CDR1 is SGHTA and CDR2 FQGTGA. This CDR3 has 15 amino acids. In DNA form, the CDR3 reads TGTGCCAGCAGCTTGGGACTAGCGGGAGGAGCTGAGCAGTTCTTC. It yields the protein CASSLGLAGGAEQFF.

V usage is TRBV5-8 and J usage is TRBJ1-1; D is perhaps TRBD1 (5 bases). Trimming stripped 2 bases from V and 1 base from J, with 12 bases between. Germline CDR1 reads SGHTS; CDR2 reads YDEGEE. The CDR3 consists of 15 residues. CDR3 sequence: CASSFPVGGNTEAFF. The CDR3 DNA reads as TGTGCCAGCAGCTTTCCCGTCGGGGGGAACACTGAAGCTTTCTTT.

The chain combines TRBV6-5 with TRBJ1-1, with D maybe TRBD1 (5 bases). Germline assignment: CDR1 MNHEY and CDR2 SVGAGI. Trimming left V 4 bases short and J 8 bases short, with 11 bases between. CDR3 size: 12 residues. The CDR3 loop reads CASSSQGTEAFF. The CDR3 DNA sequence: TGTGCCAGCAGTTCCCAGGGTACGGAAGCTTTCTTT.

CDR3 amino acids: CSVDRDRDFKAFF. The CDR3 DNA is TGCAGCGTTGACAGAGACAGGGACTTTAAAGCTTTCTTT. This chain links TRBV29-1 with TRBJ1-1, with TRBD1 matching 7 bases. From germline, CDR1 is SQVTM and CDR2 ANQGSEA. The CDR3 spans 13 residues. The V segment lost 3 bases and the J segment 9 bases; nucleotides outside the gene matches: 10.

The chain is built from TRBV7-9 and TRBJ2-7; the match to TRBD2 covers 8 bases. V shed 4 bases, J shed 5 bases, and the junction held 10 bases outside the gene matches. The CDR3 runs 15 residues. Germline CDR1 and CDR2: SEHNR and FQNEAQ (reference sequence). CDR3: CASSSYREGENEQYF. The CDR3 coding sequence is TGTGCCAGCAGCTCATACCGGGAGGGGGAGAACGAGCAGTACTTC.

This chain joins TRBV5-6 and TRBJ2-3, with D possibly matching TRBD1 (7 bases). The ends were cut back, 5 bases at V and 3 bases at J, with 16 bases in the middle. This CDR3 comprises 15 residues. Germline V gene data show CDR1 as SGHDT and CDR2 as YYEEEE. CDR3 protein: CASRTQGGWTDTQYF. CDR3 coding DNA: TGTGCCAGCAGAACCCAGGGGGGCTGGACAGATACGCAGTATTTT.

The rearrangement uses TRBV30 and TRBJ1-1, with 9 bases aligning to TRBD1. Germline V lookup: CDR1 GTSNPN, CDR2 SVGIG (reference sequence). This CDR3 has 16 amino acids. With 3 bases clipped from V and 1 base from J, the junction kept 9 bases outside the gene matches. The CDR3 loop is CAWSAGTGWSNTEAFF. For the CDR3, the DNA is TGTGCCTGGAGCGCCGGGACAGGGTGGTCGAACACTGAAGCTTTCTTT.

This clone was detected once. CDR3 coding DNA: TGCGCCAGCAGTGAGGTCGGAGAGTACACCTACAATGAGCAGTTCTTC. It encodes CASSEVGEYTYNEQFF. The chain couples TRBV10-2 to TRBJ2-1; D gene ambiguous. V was pared by 2 bases and J by 2 bases, with 13 bases between. The CDR3 runs to 16 residues. Germline V gene data show CDR1 as WSHSY and CDR2 as SAAADI.